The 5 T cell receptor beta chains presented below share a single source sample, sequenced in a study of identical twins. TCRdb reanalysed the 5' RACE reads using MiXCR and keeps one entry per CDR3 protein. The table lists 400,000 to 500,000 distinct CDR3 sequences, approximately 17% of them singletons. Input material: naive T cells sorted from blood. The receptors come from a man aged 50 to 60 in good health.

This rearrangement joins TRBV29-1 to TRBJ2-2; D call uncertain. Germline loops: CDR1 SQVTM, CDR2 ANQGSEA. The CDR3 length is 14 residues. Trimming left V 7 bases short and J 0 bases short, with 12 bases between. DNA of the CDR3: TGCAGCGGGGCGGTACATCCGAACACCGGGGAGCTGTTTTTT. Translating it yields CSGAVHPNTGELFF.

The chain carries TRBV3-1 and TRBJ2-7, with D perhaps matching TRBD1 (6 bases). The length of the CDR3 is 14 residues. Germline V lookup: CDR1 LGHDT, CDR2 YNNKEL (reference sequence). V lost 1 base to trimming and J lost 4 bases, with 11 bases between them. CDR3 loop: CASSQGQVIYEQYF. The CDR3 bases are TGTGCCAGCAGCCAAGGACAGGTAATTTACGAGCAGTACTTC.

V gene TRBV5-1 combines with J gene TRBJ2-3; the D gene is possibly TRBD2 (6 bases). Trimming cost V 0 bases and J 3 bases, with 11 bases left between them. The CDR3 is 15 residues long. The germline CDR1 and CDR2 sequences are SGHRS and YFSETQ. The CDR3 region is CASSLGRRGTDTQYF. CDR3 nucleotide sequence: TGCGCCAGCAGCTTGGGACGACGGGGGACAGATACGCAGTATTTT.

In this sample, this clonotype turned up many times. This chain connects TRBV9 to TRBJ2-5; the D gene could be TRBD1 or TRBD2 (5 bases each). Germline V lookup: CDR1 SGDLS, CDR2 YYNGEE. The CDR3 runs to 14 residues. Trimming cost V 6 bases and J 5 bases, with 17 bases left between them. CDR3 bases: TGTGCCAGCAACTCTGGGGGTCCTGACGAGACCCAGTACTTC. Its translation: CASNSGGPDETQYF.

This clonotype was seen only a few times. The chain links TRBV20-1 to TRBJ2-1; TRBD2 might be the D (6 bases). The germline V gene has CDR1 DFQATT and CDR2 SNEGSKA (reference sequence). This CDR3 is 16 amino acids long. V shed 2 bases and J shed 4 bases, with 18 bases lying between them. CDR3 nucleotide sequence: TGCAGTGCTAGATACGGGGCGCGGGGCCTATACAATGAGCAGTTCTTC. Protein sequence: CSARYGARGLYNEQFF.